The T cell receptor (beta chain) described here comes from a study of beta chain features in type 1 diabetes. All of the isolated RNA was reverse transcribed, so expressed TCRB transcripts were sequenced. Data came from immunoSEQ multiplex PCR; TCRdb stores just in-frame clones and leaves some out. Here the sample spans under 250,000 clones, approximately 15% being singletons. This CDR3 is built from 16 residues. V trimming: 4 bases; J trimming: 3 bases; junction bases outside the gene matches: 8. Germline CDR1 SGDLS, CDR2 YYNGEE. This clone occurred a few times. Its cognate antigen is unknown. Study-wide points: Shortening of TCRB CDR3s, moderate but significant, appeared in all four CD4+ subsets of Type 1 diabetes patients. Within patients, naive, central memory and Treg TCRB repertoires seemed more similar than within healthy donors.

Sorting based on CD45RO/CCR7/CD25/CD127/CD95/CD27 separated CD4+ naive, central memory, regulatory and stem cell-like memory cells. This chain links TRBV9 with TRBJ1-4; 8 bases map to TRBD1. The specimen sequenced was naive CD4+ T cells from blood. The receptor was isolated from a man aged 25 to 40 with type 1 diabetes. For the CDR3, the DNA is TGTGCCAGCAGCCCCAACCCCAGGGGGCCTAATGAAAAACTGTTTTTT. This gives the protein CASSPNPRGPNEKLFF.